These 26 T cell receptor beta chains were all obtained from the same sample, sequenced in a study of long-term antiretroviral therapy in people with HIV. An immunoSEQ assay, version v3.0, was performed at survey level. Using immunoSEQ multiplex PCR, the repertoire was profiled, and TCRdb retains in-frame clones only, with some absent. This table has over 20,000 clones, roughly 79% appearing once. The sequencing here drew on unsorted PBMCs, taken 0.5 years after starting antiretroviral therapy. The receptors shown here come from a man between 18 and 29 years old with HIV.

The rearrangement joins TRBV4-3 to TRBJ2-3; D is ambiguous. Trimming stripped 0 bases from V and 6 bases from J, with 7 bases between. The CDR3 sequence is 13 residues long. From germline, CDR1 is LGHNA and CDR2 YSLEER. The CDR3 coding sequence is TGCGCCAGCAGCCAAGATCAGCTCGATACGCAGTATTTT. Its protein product is CASSQDQLDTQYF.

V gene TRBV7-2 combines with J gene TRBJ1-2, with TRBD1 as a possible D gene (5 bases). Germline values: CDR1 SGHTA, CDR2 FQGNSA. The ends were cut back, 4 bases at V and 7 bases at J, with 13 bases in the middle. This CDR3 comprises 13 residues. DNA for the CDR3: TGTGCCAGCAGCTCTCCAGGGTGGGGTGGCTACACCTTC. This encodes CASSSPGWGGYTF.

The chain recombines TRBV18 with TRBJ2-1, with unresolved D. The length of the CDR3 is 13 residues. The V end lost 1 base, the J end lost 8 bases, and 9 bases lay between the germline ends. Germline CDR1 and CDR2: KGHSH and LQKENI. CDR3 in amino acids: CASSPLGLHEQFF. The CDR3 coding sequence is TGTGCCAGCTCACCACTAGGGTTGCATGAGCAGTTCTTC.

The rearrangement uses TRBV10-3 and TRBJ2-1; D is possibly TRBD1 or TRBD2 (5 bases each). The ends were cut back, 3 bases at V and 6 bases at J, with 12 bases in the middle. The CDR3 is 14 amino acids. CDR1 is ENHRY, CDR2 SYGVKD, per germline. CDR3 residues: CAISDGDEINEQFF. CDR3 sequence (DNA): TGTGCCATCAGTGACGGGGACGAAATCAATGAGCAGTTCTTC.

This chain connects TRBV4-3 to TRBJ1-4; possible D gene TRBD1, 6 bases. There are 13 residues in the CDR3. Trimming took off 3 bases at V and 13 bases at J, with 15 bases between the two ends. Per the germline V gene, CDR1 is LGHNA and CDR2 is YSLEER. The CDR3 bases are TGCGCCAGCAGCCACCAACAGGGTCGAGGACTGTTTTTT. It yields the protein CASSHQQGRGLFF.

V and J are TRBV28 and TRBJ2-1; D is possibly TRBD1 (6 bases). CDR1 and CDR2 from the germline V gene are MDHEN and SYDVKM. The CDR3 is 11 amino acids. Trimming shortened V by 8 bases and J by 6 bases, and 8 bases separated the two germline ends. CDR3 loop: CASSDSNEQFF. CDR3 coding DNA: TGTGCCAGCTCGGACAGCAATGAGCAGTTCTTC.

V and J are TRBV5-4 and TRBJ2-1; D perhaps matches TRBD1 (5 bases). Germline loops: CDR1 SGHNT, CDR2 YYREEE (reference sequence). Trimming removed 0 bases from V and 1 base from J, with 11 bases in between. The CDR3 extends over 16 amino acids. Written as DNA, the CDR3 is TGTGCCAGCAGCTTGGGACCCGACAGTTCCTACAATGAGCAGTTCTTC. It is translated as CASSLGPDSSYNEQFF.

The chain joins TRBV5-6 to TRBJ2-7, with 7 nucleotides matching TRBD2. The CDR3 spans 15 residues. Unmatched junction bases numbered 10, after V lost 2 bases and J lost 5 bases. Germline V gene lookup returns CDR1 SGHDT and CDR2 YYEEEE. Here the CDR3 DNA reads TGTGCCAGCAGCTTAGGGGAGGGATCCCTCGACGAGCAGTACTTC. It codes for CASSLGEGSLDEQYF.

The rearrangement uses TRBV6-5 and TRBJ1-3; TRBD1 is a possible D gene (5 bases). There are 15 residues in the CDR3. The germline CDR1 and CDR2 sequences are MNHEY and SVGAGI. Trimming cost V 0 bases and J 0 bases, with 6 bases left between them. CDR3 in amino acids: CASSYSGTSGNTIYF. In DNA form, the CDR3 reads TGTGCCAGCAGTTACTCAGGGACCTCTGGAAACACCATATATTTT.

By frequency in the sample, this clone is medium-sized (0.01 to 0.1%). The V gene is TRBV28, the J gene TRBJ2-7; no clear D gene. Germline V gene lookup returns CDR1 MDHEN and CDR2 SYDVKM. The CDR3 sequence is 15 residues long. V was trimmed by 3 bases and J by 9 bases, leaving 21 bases between them. CDR3 region: CASSFRFRVLVGQYF. CDR3 nucleotide sequence: TGTGCCAGCAGTTTCCGATTTAGGGTTCTGGTCGGGCAGTACTTC.

The V call is TRBV29-1, the J call TRBJ1-2, with a weak D call TRBD1 (6 bases). V was shortened by 6 bases and J by 4 bases, with 39 bases between the two germline ends. Germline CDR1 and CDR2: SQVTM and ANQGSEA. The CDR3 has 21 residues. CDR3 coding DNA: TGCAGCGTCCTTACGACCCTTCGGGACATAACTCCTCCTACACTCCTCTATGGCTACACCTTC. This translates into CSVLTTLRDITPPTLLYGYTF.

This clone appeared a single time. This rearrangement joins TRBV18 to TRBJ1-4; maybe TRBD1 (6 bases). The V end lost 6 bases, the J end lost 4 bases, and 9 bases lay between the germline ends. The V gene's germline CDR1 is KGHSH and CDR2 LQKENI. This CDR3 is built from 13 residues. Here the CDR3 reads CASSQGRNEKLFF. DNA of the CDR3: TGTGCCAGCTCTCAGGGGCGTAATGAAAAACTGTTTTTT.

The rearrangement links TRBV7-8 to TRBJ2-1, with 8 nucleotides matching TRBD1. Germline CDR1 is SGHVS and CDR2 is FQNEAQ. The CDR3 covers 14 residues. V was pared by 3 bases and J by 5 bases, with 3 bases of the junction left unmatched. CDR3 in DNA: TGTGCCAGCAGCTTGGGGACAGGCCACAATGAGCAGTTCTTC. Translating it yields CASSLGTGHNEQFF.

The chain links TRBV15 to TRBJ1-2, with TRBD1 identical over 7 bases. The germline CDR1 and CDR2 sequences are LNHNV and YYDKDF (reference sequence). J gave up 2 bases and V 2 bases, and 8 bases lay outside the gene matches. This CDR3 is built from 16 residues. The chain's CDR3 is CATSRTDRAENYGYTF. Written as DNA, the CDR3 is TGTGCCACCAGCAGAACTGACAGGGCCGAAAACTATGGCTACACCTTC.

This chain links TRBV7-9 with TRBJ2-7; no clear D. In germline, CDR1 is SEHNR, CDR2 FQNEAQ (reference sequence). Trimming shortened V by 3 bases and J by 7 bases, and 10 bases separated the two germline ends. The CDR3 extends over 12 amino acids. Written as DNA, the CDR3 is TGTGCCAGCAGCTTCTTCGACCGAGAGCAGTACTTC. Amino acid sequence: CASSFFDREQYF.

This clone is labeled as medium-sized. For the CDR3, the DNA is TGTGCCAGCAAGTCCCCAGGGGCAAATGAAAAACTGTTTTTT. Its translation is CASKSPGANEKLFF. The chain employs TRBV2 and TRBJ1-4, with D perhaps TRBD1 (6 bases). CDR3 length equals 14 residues. The germline V and J ends were trimmed by 7 bases and 5 bases, with 14 bases remaining between them. CDR1 SNHLY and CDR2 FYNNEI come from the germline V gene.

The J gene is TRBJ2-3, the V gene TRBV4-3, with 12 bases identical to TRBD2. The CDR3 is 17 residues long. The germline CDR1 and CDR2 sequences are LGHNA and YSLEER. With V trimmed by 0 bases and J by 7 bases, 8 bases remained unmatched. The CDR3 DNA is TGCGCCAGCAGCCAAGATAGGACTAGCGGGGTTGATTATACGCAGTATTTT. This gives the protein CASSQDRTSGVDYTQYF.

The rearrangement joins TRBV5-6 to TRBJ1-5; TRBD1 aligns across 7 bases. Trimming cost V 4 bases and J 0 bases; bases outside gene matches: 7. Germline CDR1 and CDR2: SGHDT and YYEEEE. The CDR3 is made up of 16 amino acids. This CDR3 is CASSRGTDYSNQPQHF. CDR3 DNA: TGTGCCAGCAGCCGTGGGACAGATTATAGCAATCAGCCCCAGCATTTT.

V gene TRBV19 combines with J gene TRBJ2-7; 7 positions agree with TRBD2. CDR1 and CDR2 (germline): LNHDA, SQIVND (reference sequence). This CDR3 is 14 amino acids long. The trim removed 2 bases at V and 5 bases at J, leaving 6 bases unmatched. The chain's CDR3 is CASSIPGLSDEQYF. The DNA for the CDR3 is TGTGCCAGTAGTATACCGGGACTATCAGACGAGCAGTACTTC.

V usage is TRBV21-1 and J usage is TRBJ2-7. TRBV21-1 is termed a pseudogene. The CDR3 is made up of 16 amino acids. CDR3 sequence (DNA): TGTGCCAGCAGCAAAGTTAAGGAGACATCAAGGGACGAGCAGTACTTC. This codes for CASSKVKETSRDEQYF.

The V and J genes are TRBV7-2 and TRBJ2-5, with 8 bases lining up with TRBD2. This CDR3 has 16 residues. V lost 4 bases to trimming and J lost 4 bases; unmatched junction nucleotides: 11. Germline V gene lookup returns CDR1 SGHTA and CDR2 FQGNSA. CDR3 DNA: TGTGCCAGCAGCTCCCCGGTTGCGGGGGGCCGAGAGACCCAGTACTTC. Encoded protein: CASSSPVAGGRETQYF.

The V gene is TRBV7-2, the J gene TRBJ2-5; D is undetermined. Trimming shortened V by 5 bases and J by 4 bases, and 8 bases separated the two germline ends. Germline CDR1 SGHTA, CDR2 FQGNSA. The CDR3 is 12 residues long. The CDR3 here is CASSKVLETQYF. The CDR3 coding sequence is TGTGCCAGCAGCAAAGTGCTAGAGACCCAGTACTTC.

This clone was detected once. The chain carries TRBV27 and TRBJ1-2; a weak D match, TRBD1 (5 bases). Germline V gene lookup returns CDR1 MNHEY and CDR2 SMNVEV (reference sequence). V shed 2 bases and J shed 1 base, with 17 bases lying between them. The CDR3 runs 17 residues. The CDR3 loop is CASSLRAGGPLNYGYTF. As DNA, the CDR3 is TGTGCCAGCAGTTTACGGGCCGGGGGACCACTTAACTATGGCTACACCTTC.

Notes on this clone: An end of the junction does not agree with germline; a read error may underlie this. The genes are TRBV4-3 and TRBJ2-6; 11 bases line up with TRBD1. This CDR3 has 19 amino acids. CDR1 and CDR2 (germline): LGHNA, YSLEER. This CDR3 is CTSSPGTGGVYSGANVLTF. The CDR3 bases are TGCACCAGCAGCCCGGGGACAGGGGGAGTGTACTCTGGGGCCAACGTCCTGACTTTC.

CDR3 nucleotides: TGTGCCACCAGCAGGACCCTCTCACGGGAGCATGAGCAGTTCTTC. Protein sequence: CATSRTLSREHEQFF. The chain links TRBV15 to TRBJ2-1, with D perhaps matching TRBD2 (6 bases). The ends were cut back, 3 bases at V and 8 bases at J, with 17 bases in the middle. CDR1 is LNHNV, CDR2 YYDKDF, per germline (reference sequence). The CDR3 is 15 amino acids.

This rearrangement joins TRBV27 to TRBJ2-3, with TRBD1 as a possible D gene (5 bases). The V gene lost 3 bases and the J gene lost 5 bases, with 9 bases spanning the gap. CDR1 and CDR2 from the germline V gene are MNHEY and SMNVEV (reference sequence). CDR3 length: 13 amino acids. CDR3 coding DNA: TGTGCCAGCAGTTTTCAGGGATTAGATACGCAGTATTTT. It yields the protein CASSFQGLDTQYF.